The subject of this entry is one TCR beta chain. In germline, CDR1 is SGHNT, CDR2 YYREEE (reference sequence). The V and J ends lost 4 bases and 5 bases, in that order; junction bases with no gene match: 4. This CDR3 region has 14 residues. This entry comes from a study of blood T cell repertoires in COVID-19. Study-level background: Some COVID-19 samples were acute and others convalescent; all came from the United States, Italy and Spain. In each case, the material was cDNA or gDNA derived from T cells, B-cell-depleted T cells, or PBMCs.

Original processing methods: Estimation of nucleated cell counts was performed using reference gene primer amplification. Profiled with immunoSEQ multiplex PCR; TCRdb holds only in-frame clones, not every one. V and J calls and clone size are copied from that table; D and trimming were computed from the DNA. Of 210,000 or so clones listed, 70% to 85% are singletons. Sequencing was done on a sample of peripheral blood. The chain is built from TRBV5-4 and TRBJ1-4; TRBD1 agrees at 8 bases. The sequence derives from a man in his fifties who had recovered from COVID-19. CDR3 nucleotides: TGTGCCAGCAGCCGGGACAGGTTAAATGAAAAACTGTTTTTT. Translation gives CASSRDRLNEKLFF.